The 28 T cell receptor beta chains below come from one sample, sequenced in a study of immune characterization of retroperitoneal liposarcoma. MiXCR, applied by TCRdb to the PCR reads, yields one record per CDR3 protein. The data show 2,000 to 3,000 distinct CDR3 sequences, about 40% seen once. Sequencing was carried out using tumor tissue. These receptor sequences come from a male donor with retroperitoneal liposarcoma.

By share, this clonotype counts as medium-sized. In DNA, the CDR3 is TGTGCCAGCAGTTTGGTTCAGGGGGGGACCTTAGGGGAGACCCAGTACTTC. It is translated as CASSLVQGGTLGETQYF. The V call is TRBV12-3 or TRBV12-4, the J call TRBJ2-5, with D perhaps TRBD1 or TRBD2 (7 bases each). The CDR3 sequence is 17 residues long. Trimming stripped 3 bases from V and 5 bases from J, with 22 bases between.

In its sample, this clonotype was seen a few times. CDR3 protein: CASSSVTSGHNEQYF. CDR3 DNA: TGTGCCAGCAGTTCCGTGACTAGCGGGCACAATGAGCAGTACTTC. The chain links TRBV6-1 to TRBJ2-5; 10 bases are shared with TRBD2. Germline V gene sequence: CDR1 MNHNS, CDR2 SASEGT. The CDR3 covers 15 residues. With V trimmed by 5 bases and J by 11 bases, 14 bases remained unmatched.

This rearrangement joins TRBV6-2 or TRBV6-3 to TRBJ2-1; D might be TRBD1 or TRBD2, each matching 5 bases. The V gene's germline CDR1 is MNHEY and CDR2 SVGEGT. The CDR3 is 13 amino acids. Between the trimmed V and J ends, which lost 2 bases and 7 bases, there was a span of 9 bases. The CDR3 region has the DNA TGTGCCAGCAGTTACGGGGACCAGAATGAGCAGTTCTTC. This codes for CASSYGDQNEQFF.

By share of the sample, this clonotype is medium-sized. This rearrangement joins TRBV12-3 or TRBV12-4 to TRBJ1-5; TRBD1 is a possible D gene (5 bases). This CDR3 is built from 15 residues. V was shortened by 7 bases and J by 2 bases, with 15 bases between the two germline ends. The CDR3 here is CASNPSGDGNQPQHF. The CDR3 DNA is TGTGCCAGCAACCCGTCCGGGGACGGCAATCAGCCCCAGCATTTT.

This clonotype was seen only a few times. The chain carries TRBV28 and TRBJ2-2; D call uncertain. V shed 3 bases and J shed 1 base, with 0 bases lying between them. CDR3 length: 12 residues. Per germline, CDR1 MDHEN and CDR2 SYDVKM. The CDR3 DNA sequence: TGTGCCAGCAGTTTGAACACCGGGGAGCTGTTTTTT. Translating it yields CASSLNTGELFF. The full variable domain, completed using reference TRBV28 and TRBJ2-2, is DVKVTQSSRYLVKRTGEKVFLECVQDMDHENMFWYRQDPGLGLRLIYFSYDVKMKEKGDIPEGYSVSREKKERFSLILESASTNQTSMYLCASSLNTGELFFGEGSRLTVL.

V is TRBV6-5 and J is TRBJ2-3; D remains unclear. The germline gives CDR1 MNHEY, CDR2 SVGAGI. V was pared by 0 bases and J by 4 bases, with 5 bases between. The CDR3 is 13 residues long. CDR3 coding DNA: TGTGCCAGCAGTTACTCCCCGTCAGATACGCAGTATTTT. Residues: CASSYSPSDTQYF.

The rearrangement uses TRBV6-4 and TRBJ2-1; D ambiguous. From germline, CDR1 is MRHNA and CDR2 SNTAGT. This CDR3 spans 13 amino acids. With 3 bases removed from V and 5 bases from J, the gap between germline ends came to 8 bases. The CDR3 here is CASSEKGNNEQFF. In nucleotides, the CDR3 is TGTGCCAGCAGTGAAAAGGGAAACAATGAGCAGTTCTTC.

A few counts support this clonotype. V is TRBV7-2 and J is TRBJ1-1, with a tentative D call TRBD1 (6 bases). Germline V gene sequence: CDR1 SGHTA, CDR2 FQGNSA. V was pared by 4 bases and J by 1 base, with 13 bases between. CDR3 length: 15 amino acids. The CDR3 region is CASSSNGGANTEAFF. In nucleotides, the CDR3 is TGTGCCAGCAGCTCCAATGGGGGGGCGAACACTGAAGCTTTCTTT.

The V gene is TRBV6-5, the J gene TRBJ2-5; TRBD2 aligns across 9 bases. Gene TRBJ2-7 matches the end of the DNA better, so the J call may be wrong. Germline loops: CDR1 MNHEY, CDR2 SVGAGI. The CDR3 is made up of 17 amino acids. The CDR3 DNA reads TGTGCCAGCAGCGTAGCGGGAGTAGCTCTGGGGTCCTACGAGCAGTACTTC. Residues: CASSVAGVALGSYEQYF.

This clonotype was picked up one time. The chain recombines TRBV6-1 with TRBJ2-5; D unresolved. Gene TRBJ2-7 matches the end of the DNA better, so the J call may be wrong. The CDR3 is 10 residues long. From germline, CDR1 is MNHNS and CDR2 SASEGT. CDR3 sequence (DNA): TGTGCCAGCAGTCGGGACGAGCAGTACTTC. This translates into CASSRDEQYF.

V is TRBV6-2 or TRBV6-3 and J is TRBJ1-2; the D gene is possibly TRBD1 (6 bases). The CDR3 extends over 16 amino acids. The V end lost 5 bases, the J end lost 8 bases, and 24 bases lay between the germline ends. Germline V gene sequence: CDR1 MNHEY, CDR2 SVGEGT. The DNA for the CDR3 is TGTGCCAGCAGTGCCCCAACAGGGCTCCTCCGATCCGGCTACACCTTC. Translation: CASSAPTGLLRSGYTF.

The chain carries TRBV6-2 or TRBV6-3 and TRBJ1-2, with 9 bases matching TRBD1. This CDR3 comprises 15 residues. CDR1 MNHEY and CDR2 SVGEGT come from the germline V gene. Unmatched junction bases numbered 6, after V lost 1 base and J lost 6 bases. The CDR3 is CASSYYRDRDHGYTF. CDR3 coding DNA: TGTGCCAGCAGTTACTACCGGGACAGGGACCATGGCTACACCTTC.

This chain links TRBV7-2 with TRBJ2-1; unclear D gene. The J call could be wrong; TRBJ2-7 is a better fit for the DNA end. The germline CDR1 and CDR2 sequences are SGHTA and FQGNSA. The CDR3 covers 15 residues. CDR3 nucleotide sequence: TGTGCCAGCAGCTTAGATCGGCGGATCCCGGACGAGCAGTACTTC. It encodes CASSLDRRIPDEQYF.

V usage is TRBV12-3 or TRBV12-4 and J usage is TRBJ2-1; 7 bases are a match to TRBD2. The CDR3 consists of 15 residues. Trimming cost V 5 bases and J 8 bases; bases outside gene matches: 12. The CDR3 loop reads CASSALTGGRDEQFF. The CDR3 DNA reads TGTGCCAGCAGTGCCCTTACGGGAGGTCGGGATGAGCAGTTCTTC.

J is TRBJ2-1 and V is TRBV6-2 or TRBV6-3; D might be TRBD2 (6 bases). Per the germline V gene, CDR1 is MNHEY and CDR2 is SVGEGT. Trimming took off 10 bases at V and 6 bases at J, with 25 bases between the two ends. The CDR3 covers 16 residues. CDR3 residues: CATQENPGGRSNEQFF. CDR3 nucleotide sequence: TGTGCCACCCAAGAAAACCCTGGGGGGAGATCCAATGAGCAGTTCTTC.

The CDR3 nucleotides read TGTGCCAGCAGTGAAGAGTGGCAGTCCTACAATGAGCAGTTCTTC. Translated, it gives CASSEEWQSYNEQFF. The chain is built from TRBV6-1 and TRBJ2-1, with D hard to call. Germline values: CDR1 MNHNS, CDR2 SASEGT. Between the trimmed V and J ends, which lost 1 base and 1 base, there was a span of 8 bases. The CDR3 extends over 15 amino acids.

This chain joins TRBV7-8 and TRBJ2-1; the D is unclear. V lost 5 bases and J 0 bases, leaving 20 bases between the germline ends. The length of the CDR3 is 18 residues. Germline V gene sequence: CDR1 SGHVS, CDR2 FQNEAQ. The CDR3 here is CASSPFWPGPSSYNEQFF. DNA of the CDR3: TGTGCCAGCAGCCCCTTTTGGCCCGGACCCTCCTCCTACAATGAGCAGTTCTTC.

This chain connects TRBV30 to TRBJ2-5; 7 positions agree with TRBD1. CDR1 and CDR2 from the germline V gene are GTSNPN and SVGIG (reference sequence). The CDR3 extends over 14 amino acids. With 0 bases clipped from V and 1 base from J, the junction kept 2 bases outside the gene matches. The CDR3 region has the DNA TGTGCCTGGAGTGTAGGGGGCAGCCAAGAGACCCAGTACTTC. Protein: CAWSVGGSQETQYF.

Concerning this clonotype itself: One end of the junction varies from germline; a read error may be responsible. The gene calls are TRBV4-1 and TRBJ2-1; TRBD1 aligns across 8 bases. The V gene's germline CDR1 is MGHRA and CDR2 YSYEKL. The CDR3 loop spans 15 amino acids. The CDR3 DNA is TGTGCCAGCAGCCAATCCACAGGGGGGTACGATGAGCAGTTCTTC. Protein sequence: CASSQSTGGYDEQFF.

This clonotype was counted a few times. The rearrangement joins TRBV25-1 to TRBJ2-5; D may be TRBD1 or TRBD2 (6 bases each). The CDR3 loop spans 14 amino acids. Trimming took off 4 bases at V and 5 bases at J, with 14 bases between the two ends. Germline values: CDR1 MGHDK, CDR2 SYGVNS. CDR3 loop: CASSGPQGRETQYF. The CDR3 DNA follows: TGTGCCAGCAGTGGACCGCAGGGGAGGGAGACCCAGTACTTC. The full variable domain, its missing parts supplied by reference TRBV25-1 and TRBJ2-5, is EADIYQTPRYLVIGTGKKITLECSQTMGHDKMYWYQQDPGMELHLIHYSYGVNSTEKGDLSSESTVSRIRTEHFPLTLESARPSHTSQYLCASSGPQGRETQYFGPGTRLLVL.

The chain is built from TRBV6-1 and TRBJ2-1; 12 positions match TRBD1. V lost 11 bases and J lost 10; bases outside the gene matches: 12. There are 14 residues in the CDR3. Germline CDR1 reads MNHNS; CDR2 reads SASEGT. In DNA form, the CDR3 reads TGTGCCTCGCTCGGGACAGGGGGCGGGTACGAGCAGTTCTTC. It translates to CASLGTGGGYEQFF.

V is TRBV11-3 and J is TRBJ2-1; the D is unclear. From germline, CDR1 is SGHNT and CDR2 YENEEA. The CDR3 is 14 residues long. V was trimmed by 5 bases and J by 7 bases, leaving 15 bases between them. In nucleotides, the CDR3 is TGTGCCAGCAGCGGAACCGTGTTGTGGAATGAGCAGTTCTTC. It codes for CASSGTVLWNEQFF.

By frequency in the sample, this clonotype is large. This rearrangement joins TRBV6-1 to TRBJ2-1; D is unclear. This CDR3 comprises 15 residues. CDR1 is MNHNS and CDR2 is SASEGT in the germline V gene. V dropped 5 bases and J dropped 7 bases, with 18 bases sitting between them. The CDR3 nucleotides are TGTGCCAGCAGTCAGGCTACATACCGGCTTAATGAGCAGTTCTTC. This translates into CASSQATYRLNEQFF.

The chain links TRBV12-3 or TRBV12-4 to TRBJ2-1; D is possibly TRBD2 (6 bases). The CDR3 contains 14 residues. V was cut by 6 bases and J by 8 bases, with 17 bases left in between. The CDR3 DNA sequence: TGTGCCAGCAGGGGGTCCGGGGGAGGAGATGAGCAGTTCTTC. Residues: CASRGSGGGDEQFF.

This clonotype was seen only once. This chain uses TRBV9 with TRBJ2-2, with 11 bases that match TRBD2. This CDR3 is built from 15 residues. Germline V gene lookup returns CDR1 SGDLS and CDR2 YYNGEE. Trimming removed 2 bases from V and 9 bases from J; junction bases left unmatched: 6. The CDR3 DNA reads TGTGCCAGCAGCGTTAGCGGGGGGGCCAACCGGGAGCTGTTTTTT. This translates into CASSVSGGANRELFF.

This chain uses TRBV11-3 with TRBJ2-1; 13 nucleotides agree with TRBD2. Judging by the DNA end, TRBJ2-7 fits better; the J call may be wrong. The CDR3 runs to 21 residues. Germline assignment: CDR1 SGHNT and CDR2 YENEEA. CDR3 sequence (DNA): TGTGCCAGCAGCGGACCACTAGCGGGAGGGCCTCAGGGAAAACCGAGGTACGAGCAGTACTTC. Its protein is CASSGPLAGGPQGKPRYEQYF.

The DNA of the CDR3 is TGTGCCAGCAGCGAGGGGGAGAACACCGGGGAGCTGTTTTTT. Translation gives CASSEGENTGELFF. The V and J genes are TRBV7-2 and TRBJ2-2; the D gene is possibly TRBD1 (6 bases). The length of the CDR3 is 14 residues. Deletions cut 5 bases from V and 1 base from J, with 8 bases between. The germline V gene has CDR1 SGHTA and CDR2 FQGNSA.

Here the CDR3 DNA reads TGTGCCAGCAGCCCGGGCGACTACGAGCAGTTCTTC. Its protein is CASSPGDYEQFF. This chain uses TRBV7-6 with TRBJ2-5; the D gene is possibly TRBD2 (5 bases). The J call may not be correct, given that the DNA end is closer to TRBJ2-1. The CDR3 totals 12 residues. The germline gives CDR1 SGHVS, CDR2 FNYEAQ.